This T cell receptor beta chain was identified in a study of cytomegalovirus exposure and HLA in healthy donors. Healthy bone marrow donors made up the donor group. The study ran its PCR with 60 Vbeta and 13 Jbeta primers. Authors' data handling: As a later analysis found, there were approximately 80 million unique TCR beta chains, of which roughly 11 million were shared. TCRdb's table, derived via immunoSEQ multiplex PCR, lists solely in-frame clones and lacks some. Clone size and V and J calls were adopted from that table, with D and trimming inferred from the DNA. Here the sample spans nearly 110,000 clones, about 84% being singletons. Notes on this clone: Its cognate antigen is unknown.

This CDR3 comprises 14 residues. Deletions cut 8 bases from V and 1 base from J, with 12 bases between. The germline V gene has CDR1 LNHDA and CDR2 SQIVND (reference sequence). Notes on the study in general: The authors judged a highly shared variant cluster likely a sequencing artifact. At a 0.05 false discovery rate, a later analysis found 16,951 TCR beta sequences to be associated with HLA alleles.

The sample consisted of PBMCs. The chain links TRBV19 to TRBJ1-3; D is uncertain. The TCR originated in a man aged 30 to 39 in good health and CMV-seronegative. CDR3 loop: CASSPSTSGNTIYF. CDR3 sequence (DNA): TGTGCCAGTTCCCCGTCCACTTCTGGAAACACCATATATTTT.